This is a list of T cell receptor beta chains from one sample in a study of patients and donors after allogeneic stem cell transplantation. TCRdb re-analysed the RT-PCR reads in MiXCR, keeping a single row per CDR3 protein. The table has around 27,000 distinct CDR3 sequences, 8% to 10% seen once. The material sequenced was blood, either unsorted or a sorted T cell fraction (not recorded which). The receptors were gathered from a human donor who was either an allogeneic HSCT recipient or a stem cell or donor lymphocyte infusion donor (not recorded which). It is not recorded whose cells these are; they may come from a transplant donor. Both conserved end residues are part of each CDR3. The D gene is left open where the match is weak. Some rows mark clone size as missing; the rest say once, few, many or name a class of expanded clone.

J gene: TRBJ1-2
clone size: few
V gene: TRBV7-9
D gene: TRBD1
CDR3 DNA: TGTGCCAGCAGCTTACAGGGGGTTGGTGATGGCTACACCTTC
CDR3 protein: CASSLQGVGDGYTF

J gene: TRBJ1-6
clone size: -
V gene: TRBV27
D gene: TRBD1
CDR3 DNA: TGTGCCAGCAGTTTCGGGACAGGGTTGAATTCACCCCTCCACTTT
CDR3 protein: CASSFGTGLNSPLHF

J gene: TRBJ1-4
clone size: -
V gene: TRBV11-1
D gene: TRBD1
CDR3 DNA: TGTGCCAGCGCCAGGGGGGCCGCAGAAAAACTGTTTTTT
CDR3 protein: CASARGAAEKLFF

J gene: TRBJ1-1
clone size: many
V gene: TRBV6-4
D gene: -
CDR3 DNA: TGTGCCAGCAGTGAGGGACGGAACACTGAAGCTTTCTTT
CDR3 protein: CASSEGRNTEAFF

J gene: TRBJ2-1
clone size: few
V gene: TRBV6-1
D gene: TRBD2
CDR3 DNA: TGTGCCAGCAGTGGATTACTAGCGGGGGGGTACAATGAGCAGTTCTTC
CDR3 protein: CASSGLLAGGYNEQFF

J gene: TRBJ1-6
clone size: many
V gene: TRBV7-2
D gene: -
CDR3 DNA: TGTGCCAGCAGCTTATCGACAGCCATGGGTTCACCCCTCCACTTT
CDR3 protein: CASSLSTAMGSPLHF

J gene: TRBJ1-5
clone size: once
V gene: TRBV19
D gene: -
CDR3 DNA: TGTGCCAGTAGTATTTTGGGAGTCAATCAGCCCCAGCATTTT
CDR3 protein: CASSILGVNQPQHF

J gene: TRBJ2-7
clone size: few
V gene: TRBV11-3
D gene: TRBD1
CDR3 DNA: TGTGCCAGCAGCCATGGACAGGCAACCTACGAGCAGTACTTC
CDR3 protein: CASSHGQATYEQYF

J gene: TRBJ2-1
clone size: -
V gene: TRBV6-1
D gene: TRBD2
CDR3 DNA: TGTGCCAGCAGGGGAGGGACTAGCGGAACTCACTCCTACAATGAGCAGTTCTTC
CDR3 protein: CASRGGTSGTHSYNEQFF

J gene: TRBJ2-1
clone size: -
V gene: TRBV2
D gene: -
CDR3 DNA: TGTGCCAGCGCGGCAGCAAGCTCCTACAATGAGCAGTTCTTC
CDR3 protein: CASAAASSYNEQFF

J gene: TRBJ1-3
clone size: few
V gene: TRBV6-1
D gene: -
CDR3 DNA: TGTGCCAGCAGTGACAGCTCTGGAAACACCATATATTTT
CDR3 protein: CASSDSSGNTIYF

J gene: TRBJ1-6
clone size: -
V gene: TRBV7-2
D gene: -
CDR3 DNA: TGTGCCAGCAGCTCACACCGGGACCCGCTGTCGCCCCTCCACTTT
CDR3 protein: CASSSHRDPLSPLHF

J gene: TRBJ2-7
clone size: many
V gene: TRBV9
D gene: TRBD2
CDR3 DNA: TGTGCCAGCAGCGTAGAAGCAGGCGGGAGGGCCAACGAGCAGTACTTC
CDR3 protein: CASSVEAGGRANEQYF

J gene: TRBJ2-1
clone size: many
V gene: TRBV11-2
D gene: TRBD2
CDR3 DNA: TGTGCCAGCAGCTTAGATCTAGCGGGGGAGCAGTTCTTC
CDR3 protein: CASSLDLAGEQFF

J gene: TRBJ2-2
clone size: many
V gene: TRBV6-1
D gene: TRBD1
CDR3 DNA: TGTGCCACCTACAGGGGCGACACCGGGGAGCTGTTTTTT
CDR3 protein: CATYRGDTGELFF

J gene: TRBJ1-5
clone size: many
V gene: TRBV15
D gene: -
CDR3 DNA: TGTGCCACTAGGGGGGGCGGATACAATCAGCCCCAGCATTTT
CDR3 protein: CATRGGGYNQPQHF

J gene: TRBJ1-1
clone size: many
V gene: TRBV12-3/TRBV12-4
D gene: -
CDR3 DNA: TGTGCCAGCAGTTTGGAGTTGAACACTGAAGCTTTCTTT
CDR3 protein: CASSLELNTEAFF

J gene: TRBJ1-1
clone size: many
V gene: TRBV20-1
D gene: TRBD1
CDR3 DNA: TGCATTGTCAGGGGGCTGAACACTGAAGCTTTCTTT
CDR3 protein: CIVRGLNTEAFF

J gene: TRBJ2-2
clone size: few
V gene: TRBV9
D gene: TRBD1
CDR3 DNA: TGTGCCAGCAGCTCACAAAACAGGGGGCGGGCGTCAACCGGGGAGCTGTTTTTT
CDR3 protein: CASSSQNRGRASTGELFF

J gene: TRBJ1-5
clone size: many
V gene: TRBV7-8
D gene: -
CDR3 DNA: TGTGCCAGCAGCTTCGAGGCAGGTTATAGCAATCAGCCCCAGCATTTT
CDR3 protein: CASSFEAGYSNQPQHF

J gene: TRBJ2-1
clone size: many
V gene: TRBV7-9
D gene: -
CDR3 DNA: TGTGCCAGCAGTCCGGGGCGCTGGCGTTACAATGAGCAGTTCTTC
CDR3 protein: CASSPGRWRYNEQFF

J gene: TRBJ2-2
clone size: -
V gene: TRBV6-1
D gene: -
CDR3 DNA: TGTGCCAGCAGTCAAGACTTGCGGGGCACCGGGGAGCTGTTTTTT
CDR3 protein: CASSQDLRGTGELFF

J gene: TRBJ2-4
clone size: many
V gene: TRBV3-1
D gene: -
CDR3 DNA: TGTGCCAGCAGCCACCTAAGGCAGGTTCAGTACTTC
CDR3 protein: CASSHLRQVQYF

J gene: TRBJ2-1
clone size: few
V gene: TRBV19
D gene: TRBD2
CDR3 DNA: TGTGCCAGTAAGGGAGGGAACTTTAATGAGCAGTTCTTC
CDR3 protein: CASKGGNFNEQFF

J gene: TRBJ1-2
clone size: -
V gene: TRBV28
D gene: -
CDR3 DNA: TGTGCCAGCAGACCACCGGGACCCGAAAGCGGCTATGGCTACACCTTC
CDR3 protein: CASRPPGPESGYGYTF

J gene: TRBJ1-4
clone size: many
V gene: TRBV7-9
D gene: TRBD1
CDR3 DNA: TGTGCCAGCAGCCCGCCCGGACAGGGGGCAACTAATGAAAAACTGTTTTTT
CDR3 protein: CASSPPGQGATNEKLFF

J gene: TRBJ2-1
clone size: many
V gene: TRBV1
D gene: -
CDR3 DNA: TGCACCAGCAGCCAGATCCGGGACACGGTCCCCGGTCACAATGAGCAGTTCTTC
CDR3 protein: CTSSQIRDTVPGHNEQFF

J gene: TRBJ1-2
clone size: many
V gene: TRBV29-1
D gene: TRBD1
CDR3 DNA: TGCAGCGTTTTAGGGACAGGGGCCTACACCTTC
CDR3 protein: CSVLGTGAYTF

J gene: TRBJ2-2
clone size: -
V gene: TRBV7-6
D gene: TRBD1
CDR3 DNA: TGTGCCAGCAGTCAAGGGACAGACTTCACCGGGGAGCTGTTTTTT
CDR3 protein: CASSQGTDFTGELFF

J gene: TRBJ1-2
clone size: -
V gene: TRBV20-1
D gene: -
CDR3 DNA: TGCAGTGCTCCTCAGGACAGCTATGGCTACACCTTC
CDR3 protein: CSAPQDSYGYTF

J gene: TRBJ2-3
clone size: -
V gene: TRBV3-1
D gene: -
CDR3 DNA: TGTGCCAGCAGCCCCGCGCGTAGTCCCACAGATACGCAGTATTTT
CDR3 protein: CASSPARSPTDTQYF

J gene: TRBJ2-2
clone size: -
V gene: TRBV5-4
D gene: -
CDR3 DNA: TGTGCCAGCAGCTCCACTACCGGGGAGCTGTTTTTT
CDR3 protein: CASSSTTGELFF

J gene: TRBJ1-4
clone size: many
V gene: TRBV7-9
D gene: TRBD1
CDR3 DNA: TGTGCCAGCAGCGAAACAGGGGCTGTAACTAATGAAAAACTGTTTTTT
CDR3 protein: CASSETGAVTNEKLFF

J gene: TRBJ2-3
clone size: many
V gene: TRBV24-1
D gene: TRBD1
CDR3 DNA: TGTGCCACCAGTTTGACAGGGGGCACAGATACGCAGTATTTT
CDR3 protein: CATSLTGGTDTQYF

J gene: TRBJ2-7
clone size: -
V gene: TRBV6-5
D gene: -
CDR3 DNA: TGTGCCAGCAGTTACTCCGACGAATACGAGCAGTACTTC
CDR3 protein: CASSYSDEYEQYF

J gene: TRBJ1-3
clone size: few
V gene: TRBV11-3
D gene: -
CDR3 DNA: TGTGCCAGCAGCAACAGGCCCTCTGGAAACACCATATATTTT
CDR3 protein: CASSNRPSGNTIYF

J gene: TRBJ2-1
clone size: many
V gene: TRBV2
D gene: -
CDR3 DNA: TGTGCCACCCACTGGGATACATACAATGAGCAGTTCTTC
CDR3 protein: CATHWDTYNEQFF

J gene: TRBJ2-7
clone size: many
V gene: TRBV5-1
D gene: -
CDR3 DNA: TGCGCCAGCAGCCCCTGGGGTATTGACTACGAGCAGTACTTC
CDR3 protein: CASSPWGIDYEQYF

J gene: TRBJ2-5
clone size: many
V gene: TRBV18
D gene: -
CDR3 DNA: TGTGCCAGCTCACCGCTCCAAGAGACCCAGTACTTC
CDR3 protein: CASSPLQETQYF

J gene: TRBJ2-5
clone size: few
V gene: TRBV10-1
D gene: -
CDR3 DNA: TGCGCCAGCAGTGAAGAGTTAGAAGAGACCCAGTACTTC
CDR3 protein: CASSEELEETQYF

J gene: TRBJ2-7
clone size: few
V gene: TRBV5-1
D gene: -
CDR3 DNA: TGCGCCAGCAGCTTTTATTTTTCGACTACCCCTCCCTACGAGCAGTACTTC
CDR3 protein: CASSFYFSTTPPYEQYF

J gene: TRBJ1-1
clone size: many
V gene: TRBV4-1
D gene: TRBD1
CDR3 DNA: TGCGCCAGCAGCCCGGTGGACAGGGAGAACACTGAAGCTTTCTTT
CDR3 protein: CASSPVDRENTEAFF

J gene: TRBJ1-1
clone size: many
V gene: TRBV20-1
D gene: TRBD1
CDR3 DNA: TGCAGTGCAGGACAGGGGTCTGTCGAAGCTTTCTTT
CDR3 protein: CSAGQGSVEAFF